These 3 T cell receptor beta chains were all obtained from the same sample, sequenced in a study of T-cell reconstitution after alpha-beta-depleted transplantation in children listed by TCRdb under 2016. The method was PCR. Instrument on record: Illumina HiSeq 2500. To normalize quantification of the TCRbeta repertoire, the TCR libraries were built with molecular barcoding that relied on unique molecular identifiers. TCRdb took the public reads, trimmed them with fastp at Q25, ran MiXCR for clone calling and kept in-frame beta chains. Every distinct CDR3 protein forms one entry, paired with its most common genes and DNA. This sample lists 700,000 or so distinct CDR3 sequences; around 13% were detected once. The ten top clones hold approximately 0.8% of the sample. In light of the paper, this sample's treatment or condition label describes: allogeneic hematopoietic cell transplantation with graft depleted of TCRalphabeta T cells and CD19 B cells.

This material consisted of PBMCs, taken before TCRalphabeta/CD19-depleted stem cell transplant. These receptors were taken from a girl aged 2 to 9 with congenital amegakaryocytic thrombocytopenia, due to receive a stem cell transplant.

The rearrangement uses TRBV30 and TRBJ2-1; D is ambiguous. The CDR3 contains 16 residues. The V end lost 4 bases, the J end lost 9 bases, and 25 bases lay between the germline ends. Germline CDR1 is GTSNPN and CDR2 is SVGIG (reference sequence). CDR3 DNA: TGTGCCTGGACCCCTTCCCCAGCCACCCTAGTCAGTGAGCAGTTCTTC. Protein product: CAWTPSPATLVSEQFF.

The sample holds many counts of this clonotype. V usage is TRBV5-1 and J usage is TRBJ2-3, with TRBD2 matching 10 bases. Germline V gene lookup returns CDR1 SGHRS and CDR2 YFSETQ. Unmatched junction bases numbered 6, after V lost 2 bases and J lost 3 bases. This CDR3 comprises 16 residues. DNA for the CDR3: TGCGCCAGCAGCTTTGCTAGCGGGAGTTTGACAGATACGCAGTATTTT. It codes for CASSFASGSLTDTQYF.

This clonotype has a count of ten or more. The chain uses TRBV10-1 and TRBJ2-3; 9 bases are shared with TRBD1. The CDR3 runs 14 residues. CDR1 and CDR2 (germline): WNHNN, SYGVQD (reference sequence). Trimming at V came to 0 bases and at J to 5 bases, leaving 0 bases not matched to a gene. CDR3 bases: TGCGCCAGCAGTGAGTCGACAGGGGGAGATACGCAGTATTTT. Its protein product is CASSESTGGDTQYF.